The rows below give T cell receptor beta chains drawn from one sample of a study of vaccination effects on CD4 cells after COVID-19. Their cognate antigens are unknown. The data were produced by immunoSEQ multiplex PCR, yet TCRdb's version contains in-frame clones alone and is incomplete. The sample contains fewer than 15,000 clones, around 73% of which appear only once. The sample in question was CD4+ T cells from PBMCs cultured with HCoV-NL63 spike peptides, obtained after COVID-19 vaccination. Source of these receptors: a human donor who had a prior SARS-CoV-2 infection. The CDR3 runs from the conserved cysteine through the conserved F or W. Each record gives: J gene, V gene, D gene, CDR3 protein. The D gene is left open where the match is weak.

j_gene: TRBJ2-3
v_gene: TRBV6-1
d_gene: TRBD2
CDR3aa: CASSEVGGRGADTQYF

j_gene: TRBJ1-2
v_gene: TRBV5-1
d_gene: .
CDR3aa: CASSLTAGGGYTF

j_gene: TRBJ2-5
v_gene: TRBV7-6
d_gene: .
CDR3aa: CASSAGLTIGETQYF

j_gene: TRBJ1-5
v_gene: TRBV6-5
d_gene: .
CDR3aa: CASSRGQGLGQPQHF

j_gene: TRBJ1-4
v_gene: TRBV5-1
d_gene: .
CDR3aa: CASSLDGARYEKLFF

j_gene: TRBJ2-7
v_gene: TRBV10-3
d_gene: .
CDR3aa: CAISAPPGTYEQYF

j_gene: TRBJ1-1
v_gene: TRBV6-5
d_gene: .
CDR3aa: CASGSQTNTEAFF

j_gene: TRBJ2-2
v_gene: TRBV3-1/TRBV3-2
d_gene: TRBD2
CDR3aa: CASSQEETSGKNGELFF

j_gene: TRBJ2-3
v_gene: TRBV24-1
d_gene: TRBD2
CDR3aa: CATSDLRIGRAGADTQYF

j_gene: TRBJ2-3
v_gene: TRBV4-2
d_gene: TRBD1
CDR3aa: CASSQGTGDTDTQYF

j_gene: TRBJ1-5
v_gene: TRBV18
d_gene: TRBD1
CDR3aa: CASSRTGEGYNQPQHF

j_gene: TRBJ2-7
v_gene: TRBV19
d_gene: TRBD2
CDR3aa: CASSIGASGAYEQYF

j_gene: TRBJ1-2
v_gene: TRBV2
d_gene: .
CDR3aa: CASSPIVQGGGYTF